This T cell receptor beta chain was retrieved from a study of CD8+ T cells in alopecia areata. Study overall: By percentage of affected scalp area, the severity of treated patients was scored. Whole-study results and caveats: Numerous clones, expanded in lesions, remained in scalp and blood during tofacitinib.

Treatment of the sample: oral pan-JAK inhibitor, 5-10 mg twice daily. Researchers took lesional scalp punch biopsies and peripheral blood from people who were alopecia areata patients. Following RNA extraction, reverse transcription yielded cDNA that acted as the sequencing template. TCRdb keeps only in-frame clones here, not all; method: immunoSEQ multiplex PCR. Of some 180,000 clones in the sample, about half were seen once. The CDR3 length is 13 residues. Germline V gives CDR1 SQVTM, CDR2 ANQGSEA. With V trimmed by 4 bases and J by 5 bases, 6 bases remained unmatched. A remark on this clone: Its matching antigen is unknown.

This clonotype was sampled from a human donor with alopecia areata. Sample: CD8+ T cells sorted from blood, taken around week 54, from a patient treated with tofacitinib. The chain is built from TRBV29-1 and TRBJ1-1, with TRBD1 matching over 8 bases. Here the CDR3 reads CSVGGQVGTEAFF. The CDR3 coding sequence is TGCAGCGTTGGGGGACAGGTCGGGACTGAAGCTTTCTTT.